What follows are 9 T cell receptor beta chains derived from one specimen sequenced in a study of T cells after yellow fever vaccination. Each CDR3 protein is one row after TCRdb ran MiXCR on the 5' RACE reads. This table has 550,000 or so distinct CDR3 sequences, 15% to 20% appearing once. The input for sequencing was PBMCs, taken 15 days after the yellow fever booster vaccination. The receptors were gathered from a man aged 30-40 years who received the YFV17D yellow fever vaccine.

This clonotype was counted only a few times. The chain combines TRBV12-3 or TRBV12-4 with TRBJ1-2; D perhaps matches TRBD1 (6 bases). Trimming cost V 7 bases and J 2 bases, with 17 bases left between them. The CDR3 is 15 residues long. Here the CDR3 DNA reads TGTGCCAGCAACCTACAAGGACAGCCAAACTATGGCTACACCTTC. Translated, it gives CASNLQGQPNYGYTF.

This clonotype turned up a few times. This chain links TRBV29-1 with TRBJ1-1, with TRBD1 as a possible D gene (6 bases). This CDR3 has 12 amino acids. In germline, CDR1 is SQVTM, CDR2 ANQGSEA. Trimming removed 5 bases at V and 2 bases at J, with 9 bases between. In nucleotides, the CDR3 is TGCAGCGTTTCGGGGACAAACACTGAAGCTTTCTTT. The encoded protein is CSVSGTNTEAFF.

The genes are TRBV5-1 and TRBJ2-7; TRBD2 matches 10 bases. V shed 3 bases and J 2 bases; nucleotides not matched to a gene: 5. From germline, CDR1 is SGHRS and CDR2 YFSETQ. The CDR3 spans 15 residues. CDR3 amino acids: CASSSRLAGAYEQYF. In nucleotides, the CDR3 is TGCGCCAGCAGCTCCCGCCTAGCGGGGGCCTACGAGCAGTACTTC.

The gene calls are TRBV20-1 and TRBJ2-7; D may be TRBD1 (5 bases). The V end was cut by 2 bases, the J end by 6 bases, with 11 bases between. The CDR3 covers 12 residues. In germline, CDR1 is DFQATT, CDR2 SNEGSKA (reference sequence). CDR3 sequence reads: CSARSGRAEQYF. The DNA for the CDR3 is TGCAGTGCTAGATCAGGCAGGGCCGAGCAGTACTTC.

The rearrangement links TRBV7-3 to TRBJ2-1, with TRBD2 identical over 13 bases. The CDR3 runs 16 residues. J lost 7 bases, V lost 4 bases, and 7 bases had no gene match. In germline, CDR1 is SGHTA, CDR2 FQGTGA. The CDR3 sequence is CASSSNPTSGRNEQFF. DNA for the CDR3: TGTGCCAGCAGCTCCAACCCGACTAGCGGGAGGAATGAGCAGTTCTTC.

This clonotype was detected a few times. The chain is built from TRBV5-5 and TRBJ2-1; D remains unclear. The CDR3 runs 17 residues. The germline V gene has CDR1 SGHKS and CDR2 YYEKEE (reference sequence). The germline V and J ends were trimmed by 4 bases and 0 bases, with 17 bases remaining between them. CDR3 in amino acids: CASSRRRAQSSYNEQFF. CDR3 bases: TGTGCCAGCAGCCGGCGAAGGGCGCAGAGCTCCTACAATGAGCAGTTCTTC.

This clonotype was counted a few times. CDR3 DNA sequence: TGTGCCAGCAGTTACGGGACGAGAGGGACCCAGTACTTC. It yields the protein CASSYGTRGTQYF. The chain links TRBV6-5 to TRBJ2-5; D possibly uses TRBD1 or TRBD2 (5 bases each). V gave up 2 bases and J gave up 7 bases, with 11 bases separating them. The germline CDR1 and CDR2 sequences are MNHEY and SVGAGI. The CDR3 is 13 residues long.

The chain's CDR3 is CAWSAGFSYTF. The CDR3 nucleotides read TGTGCCTGGAGTGCTGGATTTAGCTACACCTTC. The chain joins TRBV30 to TRBJ1-2; D is unresolved. The CDR3 covers 11 residues. CDR1 GTSNPN and CDR2 SVGIG come from the germline V gene (reference sequence). The V and J ends lost 1 base and 9 bases respectively, with 9 bases between them.

V usage is TRBV10-3 and J usage is TRBJ2-7; 7 nucleotides match TRBD2. V gave up 6 bases and J gave up 0 bases; unmatched junction bases: 8. Germline loops: CDR1 ENHRY, CDR2 SYGVKD. The CDR3 runs to 15 residues. CDR3 DNA sequence: TGTGCCATCAGGACTGGGGGAGGGGTCTCCTACGAGCAGTACTTC. Protein: CAIRTGGGVSYEQYF.